Listed below are T cell receptor beta chains from one sample, sequenced in a study of human T cells and chemical hapten exposure. TCRdb independently ran MiXCR on the RACE reads; one entry per CDR3 protein. The sample holds about 49,000 distinct CDR3 sequences, around 9.3% seen once. Sequencing used whole blood, obtained in connection with sensitization to the hapten diphenylcyclopropenone (DPC). The receptors derive from a woman aged 45-65 years with alopecia areata. Some clones in this sample may be carry-over from other donors' samples. Each CDR3 is given with its conserved first and last residue. D genes are given only for firm matches. Expanded clones are given a class, and other clones once, few, many or no size at all.

few	TRBV6-6	NA	TRBJ2-5	TGTGCCAGCATGACGTTCCAAGAGACCCAGTACTTC	CASMTFQETQYF
many	TRBV20-1	TRBD2	TRBJ2-1	TGCAGTGCCAGGTGGCTAGCGGGAGGACATTACAATGAGCAGTTCTTC	CSARWLAGGHYNEQFF
many	TRBV28	TRBD1	TRBJ1-2	TGTGCCAGCAGTTTGGGGGCATTGGGACAGGGTTTTGGCTACACCTTC	CASSLGALGQGFGYTF
many	TRBV29-1	NA	TRBJ2-4	TGCAGCAAGAGACAGGTAGCCAAAAACATTCAGTACTTC	CSKRQVAKNIQYF
few	TRBV15	TRBD1	TRBJ2-5	TGTGCCACCAGCAGAGTGTCAGGGGGAGTTCTAGAGACCCAGTACTTC	CATSRVSGGVLETQYF
few	TRBV29-1	NA	TRBJ2-1	TGCAGCGTTGGTGAGCGGGTTTACAATGAGCAGTTCTTC	CSVGERVYNEQFF
NA	TRBV9	NA	TRBJ2-1	TGTGCCAGCAGCGTAGTTGCGGCCCAAGGCAATGAGCAGTTCTTC	CASSVVAAQGNEQFF
few	TRBV28	NA	TRBJ2-1	TGTGCCAGCATTTCGACTGTGGCCCGTAGGAATGAGCAGTTCTTC	CASISTVARRNEQFF
many	TRBV7-8	TRBD1	TRBJ2-5	TGTGCCAGCAGCTTAGCGGGGACAGGGGCCCAAGAGACCCAGTACTTC	CASSLAGTGAQETQYF
many	TRBV5-6	TRBD2	TRBJ2-3	TGTGCCAGCAGCTTTTTAGCGGGCCTTAGCACAGATACGCAGTATTTT	CASSFLAGLSTDTQYF
many	TRBV7-9	TRBD2	TRBJ2-1	TGTGCCAGCAGCCTGGGGCTAGCGGGGGGGTTCTTC	CASSLGLAGGFF
NA	TRBV5-1	TRBD2	TRBJ2-1	TGCGCCAGCAGCTTGGATAGCGGGAGCCACAATGAGCAGTTCTTC	CASSLDSGSHNEQFF
many	TRBV19	TRBD2	TRBJ2-3	TGTGCCAGTAGTCCACTCGGGAGGGAGGACGCAGATACGCAGTATTTT	CASSPLGREDADTQYF
NA	TRBV15	NA	TRBJ2-4	TGTGCCACCAGCAGAGATATACAGTCGAACATTCAGTACTTC	CATSRDIQSNIQYF
NA	TRBV7-2	TRBD2	TRBJ2-3	TGTGCCAGCAGCTTTGGCGGGGGAAGCACAGATACGCAGTATTTT	CASSFGGGSTDTQYF
many	TRBV2	NA	TRBJ2-4	TGTGCCAGCAACAAACAAGGGAGTACCGTCGACATTCAGTACTTC	CASNKQGSTVDIQYF
few	TRBV6-2/TRBV6-3	TRBD2	TRBJ2-3	TGTGCCAGCTCGGCGGGGCTAGCGGGAGGTCAAGATACGCAGTATTTT	CASSAGLAGGQDTQYF
many	TRBV10-3	NA	TRBJ2-5	TGTGCCATCAGTGAGTCGATGGTCCAGGGGTCAGAGACCCAGTACTTC	CAISESMVQGSETQYF
many	TRBV7-2	NA	TRBJ2-7	TGTGCCAGCAGCAGTGAGACTTACTATCCCTACGAGCAGTACTTC	CASSSETYYPYEQYF
few	TRBV5-5	TRBD2	TRBJ2-3	TGTGCCAGCAGCTTTCGGGCTAGCGGGCGCACAGATACGCAGTATTTT	CASSFRASGRTDTQYF
many	TRBV20-1	TRBD2	TRBJ2-7	TGCAGTGCTAGGGGACTAGCGGGAGTTAGAGAGCAGTACTTC	CSARGLAGVREQYF
many	TRBV6-5	NA	TRBJ1-1	TGTGCCAGCAGCCCCCGGCGGGGTGTCACTGAAGCTTTCTTT	CASSPRRGVTEAFF
many	TRBV11-2	NA	TRBJ1-1	TGTGCCAGCAGCGCCCTATCGGACACTGAAGCTTTCTTT	CASSALSDTEAFF
many	TRBV6-5	NA	TRBJ2-2	TGTGCCAGCAAGCGGACGCGAGGGAACACCGGGGAGCTGTTTTTT	CASKRTRGNTGELFF
many	TRBV12-3/TRBV12-4	NA	TRBJ2-2	TGTGCCAGCAGAGAGGCGGGGAAAACGAACACCGGGGAGCTGTTTTTT	CASREAGKTNTGELFF
many	TRBV28	NA	TRBJ1-5	TGTGCCAGCAGTTTTTCGGGTCAGCCCCAGCATTTT	CASSFSGQPQHF
few	TRBV20-1	TRBD2	TRBJ2-7	TGCAGTGCTCAGGGGACTAGCGGGACCTACGAGCAGTACTTC	CSAQGTSGTYEQYF
many	TRBV12-3/TRBV12-4	NA	TRBJ2-7	TGTGCCAGCAGTTTGGTCCGGGGTGGTTCCTACGAGCAGTACTTC	CASSLVRGGSYEQYF
many	TRBV7-2	TRBD2	TRBJ2-2	TGTGCCAGCAGCTTAGCCCCTAGCGGGGGCACCGGGGAGCTGTTTTTT	CASSLAPSGGTGELFF
NA	TRBV9	TRBD2	TRBJ2-7	TGTGCCAGCAGTTCGGGAGGGGCGTCTGAGCAGTACTTC	CASSSGGASEQYF
NA	TRBV3-1	NA	TRBJ2-1	TGTGCCAGCAGCCAAGATCTCGGGCCGCCCTCCGAGCAGTTCTTC	CASSQDLGPPSEQFF
many	TRBV11-2	TRBD2	TRBJ2-3	TGTGCCAGCAGCTTAGGCGGTGCGGGAGGTTACACAGATACGCAGTATTTT	CASSLGGAGGYTDTQYF
few	TRBV12-3/TRBV12-4	TRBD1	TRBJ2-7	TGTGCCAGCAGTTTCGGATCAGGGACAGGGCCCGACGAGCAGTACTTC	CASSFGSGTGPDEQYF
many	TRBV3-1	NA	TRBJ1-2	TGTGCCAGCAGCCAAGAGGGGAGAAACTATGGCTACACCTTC	CASSQEGRNYGYTF
many	TRBV18	NA	TRBJ1-1	TGTGCCAGCTCACCCAGGGGACCCATCAGTACTGAAGCTTTCTTT	CASSPRGPISTEAFF
many	TRBV21-1	NA	TRBJ2-3	TGTGCCAGCAGCACGCCTCCCGTCACAGATACGCAGTATTTT	CASSTPPVTDTQYF
many	TRBV7-2	NA	TRBJ1-2	TGTGCCAGCAGCTTATCCCGGGACACCGGCAACCCCCCCTATAACTATGGCTACACCTTC	CASSLSRDTGNPPYNYGYTF
NA	TRBV4-1	NA	TRBJ2-1	TGCGCCAGCAGCCAAGATAGGGGGGCCTCAGGTACTGGTGAGCAGTTCTTC	CASSQDRGASGTGEQFF
many	TRBV3-1	NA	TRBJ1-2	TGTGCCAGCAGCCACGGGGGAGACAACTATGGCTACACCTTC	CASSHGGDNYGYTF
NA	TRBV29-1	NA	TRBJ1-1	TGCAGCGTTGTTGGACTTCTGAACACTGAAGCTTTCTTT	CSVVGLLNTEAFF
many	TRBV7-9	NA	TRBJ1-1	TGTGCCAGCAGCCCTATGGGGATCATGAACACTGAAGCTTTCTTT	CASSPMGIMNTEAFF
many	TRBV19	NA	TRBJ2-5	TGTGCCAGTAAGGCCAGGGGAACAGGAGAGACCCAGTACTTC	CASKARGTGETQYF
many	TRBV12-3/TRBV12-4	NA	TRBJ2-1	TGTGCCAGCAGTTTATCCCATGAGCAGTTCTTC	CASSLSHEQFF
many	TRBV2	TRBD1	TRBJ1-1	TGTGCCAGCGAGATGGCAGGGGGCACTGAAGCTTTCTTT	CASEMAGGTEAFF
NA	TRBV7-9	NA	TRBJ2-5	TGTGCCAGCAGCTTCGCCAGAGACCTATACCAAGAGACCCAGTACTTC	CASSFARDLYQETQYF